This TCR beta chain was retrieved from a study of naive CD8 T cells in extremely preterm neonates. TCRdb's table, derived via immunoSEQ multiplex PCR, lists solely in-frame clones and lacks some. The table includes 4,000 to 5,000 clones, about 97% detected once. Elective cesarean births at roughly 35-43 weeks, without labor or membrane rupture, supplied the cord blood. The CDR3 is 16 residues long. V was clipped by 1 base and J by 6 bases; unmatched bases: 6. Germline-derived CDR1 and CDR2 are LNHDA and SQIVND (reference sequence). Sequencing was done on a sample of naive CD8+ T cells from cord blood. This clonotype originated in a newborn in good health. This chain joins TRBV19 and TRBJ2-2, with 9 bases aligning to TRBD2. This chain's CDR3 is CASSIGGLAWAGELFF. CDR3 DNA sequence: TGTGCCAGTAGTATAGGCGGACTAGCGTGGGCCGGGGAGCTGTTTTTT.